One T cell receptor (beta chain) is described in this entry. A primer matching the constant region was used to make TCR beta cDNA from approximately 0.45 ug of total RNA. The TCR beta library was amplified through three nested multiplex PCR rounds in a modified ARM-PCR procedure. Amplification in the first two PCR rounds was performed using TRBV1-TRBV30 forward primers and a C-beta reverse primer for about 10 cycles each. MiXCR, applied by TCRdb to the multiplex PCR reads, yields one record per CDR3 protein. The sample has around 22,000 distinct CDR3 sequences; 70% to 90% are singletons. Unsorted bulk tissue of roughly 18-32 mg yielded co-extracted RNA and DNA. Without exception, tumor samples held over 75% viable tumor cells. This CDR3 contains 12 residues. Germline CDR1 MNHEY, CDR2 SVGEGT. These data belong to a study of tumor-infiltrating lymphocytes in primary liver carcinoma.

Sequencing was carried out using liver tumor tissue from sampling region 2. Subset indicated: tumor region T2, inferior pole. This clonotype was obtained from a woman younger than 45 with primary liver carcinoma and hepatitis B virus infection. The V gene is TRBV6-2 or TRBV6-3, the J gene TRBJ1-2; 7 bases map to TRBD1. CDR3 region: CVSRGGVHGYTF. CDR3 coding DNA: TGTGTATCAAGAGGGGGCGTCCATGGCTACACCTTC.